Listed below are T cell receptor beta chains from one sample, sequenced in a study of shared clonotypes between healthy human individuals. Sequencing was performed with immunoSEQ multiplex PCR; in TCRdb, only in-frame clones are kept and a portion is missing. This table has about 2.4 million clones, roughly nine tenths appearing once. Sequencing was done on a sample of naive CD4+ T cells sorted from blood. Receptors originate from a man younger than 35 in good health. Each CDR3 is given with its conserved first and last residue. The D gene is left open where the match is weak. A clone size is listed for some rows: how often the clone was seen (once, few, many), or a class if it is expanded.

NA	TRBJ1-2	TRBD1	TRBV7-8	TGTGCCAGCAGCTTCACAGGGGGCGGTTCTTCCTATGGCTACACCTTC	CASSFTGGGSSYGYTF
once	TRBJ2-1	TRBD1	TRBV5-1	TGCGCCAGCAGCCCGAGCAGCTGGGACAGCGAGCAGTTCTTC	CASSPSSWDSEQFF
NA	TRBJ2-1	NA	TRBV5-4	TGTGCCAGCAGCCCGTTCCTAGGGTACAATGAGCAGTTCTTC	CASSPFLGYNEQFF
NA	TRBJ2-7	NA	TRBV7-3	TGTGCCAGCAGCCTTGAGGGGGGCTACGAGCAGTACTTC	CASSLEGGYEQYF
NA	TRBJ1-2	NA	TRBV7-2	TGTGCCAGCAGCTTAGCAGAGAACTATGGCTACACCTTC	CASSLAENYGYTF
NA	TRBJ1-1	TRBD1	TRBV27	TGTGCCAGCAGTTTCGCTCGACCACGGACAGGGGGCAGCCCACAGTGGATGAACACTGAAGCTTTCTTT	CASSFARPRTGGSPQWMNTEAFF
once	TRBJ2-7	NA	TRBV30	TGTGCCTGTACCACCGGGAGTGGCTACGAGCAGTACTTC	CACTTGSGYEQYF
NA	TRBJ2-1	TRBD2	TRBV29-1	TGCAGCGTTGCCAGCGGGAGCCTCTCCTACAATGAGCAGTTCTTC	CSVASGSLSYNEQFF
NA	TRBJ1-4	NA	TRBV18	TGTGCCAGCTCACCGCTTCATGCAACTAATGAAAAACTGTTTTTT	CASSPLHATNEKLFF
NA	TRBJ1-4	NA	TRBV12-2	TGTGCAAGTCGCCTGACACGGACAGGGTGTGCCTTT	CASRLTRTGCAF
NA	TRBJ2-2	NA	TRBV27	TGTGCCAGCAACGAGAGGTGGGGTACCGGGGAGCTGTTTTTT	CASNERWGTGELFF
NA	TRBJ2-7	NA	TRBV6-6	TGTGCCAGCGGGAAGGGGGATACCTACGAGCAGTACTTC	CASGKGDTYEQYF
once	TRBJ2-3	TRBD1	TRBV10-3	TGTGCCATCAGGGACAGGGATGAAACAGATACGCAGTATTTT	CAIRDRDETDTQYF
NA	TRBJ2-2	NA	TRBV7-2	TGTGCCAGCAGCTTAGACCAGGGAGGGGAGCTGTTTTTT	CASSLDQGGELFF
NA	TRBJ2-7	NA	TRBV14	TGTGCCAGCAGCCAAGGCCCCCCGGGGGCCTCCGAGCAGTACTTC	CASSQGPPGASEQYF
NA	TRBJ2-5	NA	TRBV10-2	TGCGCCAGCACAGAATCCGTTACAGGGTGGATTAGTCAGACCCAGTACTTC	CASTESVTGWISQTQYF
NA	TRBJ2-7	TRBD2	TRBV19	TGTGCCAGTAGCCCAGCGGGAGGAGCCTACGAGCAGTACTTC	CASSPAGGAYEQYF
NA	TRBJ1-6	NA	TRBV10-1	TGCGCCAGCAGTGGGGGGACTGGAGGTTCACCCCTCCACTTT	CASSGGTGGSPLHF
once	TRBJ2-3	NA	TRBV6-1	TGTGCCAGCAGTGAAGAACCGGGGTACACAGATACGCAGTATTTT	CASSEEPGYTDTQYF
few	TRBJ1-5	TRBD1	TRBV6-1	TGTGCCAGCAGTGCCGGACAGGGCGGGCAGCCCCAGCATTTT	CASSAGQGGQPQHF
NA	TRBJ2-3	TRBD1	TRBV6-5	TGTGCCAGCAGTCCGGACAGGATCCCAGATACGCAGTATTTT	CASSPDRIPDTQYF
NA	TRBJ2-5	NA	TRBV10-3	TGTGCCTCCGGGGAGTCCACCCAAGAGACCCAGTACTTC	CASGESTQETQYF
NA	TRBJ1-1	NA	TRBV6-1	TGTGCCAGCAACCGCGGCATCACTGAAGCTTTCTTT	CASNRGITEAFF
NA	TRBJ1-1	NA	TRBV27	TGTGCCAGCAGTTTAAACAGGGTGAGCACTGAAGCTTTCTTT	CASSLNRVSTEAFF
NA	TRBJ2-3	TRBD2	TRBV5-4	TGTGCCAGCAGCTCCCCGACTAGCGGGGGGGTTGGCACAGATACGCAGTATTTT	CASSSPTSGGVGTDTQYF
few	TRBJ1-6	NA	TRBV7-3	TGTGCCAGCAGCCAGGGGCAACGCTCACCCCTCCACTTT	CASSQGQRSPLHF
NA	TRBJ2-1	NA	TRBV28	TGTGCCAGCAGTTTCACAACCGCAGGCCGGCGTGAGCAGTTCTTC	CASSFTTAGRREQFF
NA	TRBJ2-5	NA	TRBV5-1	TGCGCCAGCAGCTCCCGGGCAGGGCAAGAGACCCAGTACTTC	CASSSRAGQETQYF
NA	TRBJ2-7	NA	TRBV6-6	TGTGCCAGCAGTTCCGAATACGAGCAGTACTTC	CASSSEYEQYF
NA	TRBJ2-1	TRBD2	TRBV10-3	TGTGCCATAAGAGAACTAGCGGGGGGAAATGAGCAGTTCTTC	CAIRELAGGNEQFF
NA	TRBJ2-4	NA	TRBV19	TGTGCCAGTAGTATGGGGGGTATGGGCAAAAACATTCAGTACTTC	CASSMGGMGKNIQYF
few	TRBJ1-2	TRBD1	TRBV6-5	TGTGCCAGCAGGGGACAGGGCAACTATGGCTACACCTTC	CASRGQGNYGYTF
few	TRBJ2-2	NA	TRBV27	TGTGCCAGCAGTTTAAAGGGGACGACCTTTAACACCGGGGAGCTGTTTTTT	CASSLKGTTFNTGELFF
NA	TRBJ1-2	TRBD1	TRBV7-2	TGTGCCAGCAGCTTACAGGGGGCGGACTATGGCTACACCTTC	CASSLQGADYGYTF
once	TRBJ2-1	NA	TRBV7-6	TGTGCCAGCAGCGGAGGTTACAATGAGCAGTTCTTC	CASSGGYNEQFF
NA	TRBJ2-7	TRBD1	TRBV5-8	TGTGCCAGCAGCGCGGGACAGGGAACCCTCTCCGAGCAGTACTTC	CASSAGQGTLSEQYF
NA	TRBJ2-1	TRBD2	TRBV9	TGTGCCAGCAGCGGAAAGGGACTAGCGGGCAGTGTCTCCTACAATGAGCAGTTCTTC	CASSGKGLAGSVSYNEQFF
NA	TRBJ2-5	NA	TRBV4-3	TGCGCCAGCAGCCAAAATTCAGGAGTCAGGGAGACCCAGTACTTC	CASSQNSGVRETQYF
NA	TRBJ2-5	NA	TRBV6-5	TGTGCCAGCAGTTACAGAGCACTAGCAAACCCAGAGACCCAGTACTTC	CASSYRALANPETQYF
NA	TRBJ1-2	NA	TRBV5-1	TGCGCCAGCAGCTTAGATTTCAGATCCGGGACTAACTATGGCTACACCTTC	CASSLDFRSGTNYGYTF
NA	TRBJ2-7	NA	TRBV5-5	TGTGCCAGCAGCTTGGTGCGGGGCTCCTACGAGCAGTACTTC	CASSLVRGSYEQYF
NA	TRBJ1-5	TRBD1	TRBV6-6	TGTGCCAGCAGTTACTCGACAGGGGGAACCCGATGGCCCCAGCATTTT	CASSYSTGGTRWPQHF
once	TRBJ1-2	NA	TRBV12-5	TGTGCTAGTGGTTTGTTGACAGGATTACACTATGGCTACACCTTC	CASGLLTGLHYGYTF
NA	TRBJ1-6	NA	TRBV10-3	TGTGCCATCAGTGAGTCAGAGGGTTCACCCCTCCACTTT	CAISESEGSPLHF
NA	TRBJ1-2	TRBD1	TRBV14	TGTGCCAGCAGACTATCCGGGACAGGGTATGGCTACACCTTC	CASRLSGTGYGYTF
NA	TRBJ1-4	NA	TRBV30	TGTGCCTGGAGTGTCCGCACGTCTAATGAAAAACTGTTTTTT	CAWSVRTSNEKLFF
NA	TRBJ2-7	NA	TRBV4-1	TGCGCCAGCAGCCGGGGTGATGAGCAGTACTTC	CASSRGDEQYF
NA	TRBJ2-3	NA	TRBV28	TGTGCCAGCAGTTTAAGGGAATATACGCAGTATTTT	CASSLREYTQYF
NA	TRBJ1-5	NA	TRBV18	TGTGCCAGCTCACCACAAGAACAGAATCAGCCCCAGCATTTT	CASSPQEQNQPQHF
NA	TRBJ1-5	NA	TRBV28	TGTGCCAGCACCCTAGGAGGCACATTAAGCAATCAGCCCCAGCATTTT	CASTLGGTLSNQPQHF
NA	TRBJ2-5	TRBD1	TRBV10-3	TGTGCCATCAGCTTCCAGGGGACAGACCAAGAGACCCAGTACTTC	CAISFQGTDQETQYF
NA	TRBJ2-6	NA	TRBV28	TGTGCCAGCACCGAGGGGGACGGACTATCTGGGGCCAACGTCCTGACTTTC	CASTEGDGLSGANVLTF
NA	TRBJ2-6	NA	TRBV12-1	TGTGCCAGCCCCGACAGATCTGGGGCCAACGTCCTGACTTTC	CASPDRSGANVLTF
NA	TRBJ2-5	TRBD1	TRBV2	TGTGCCAGCACGGATCCTTCTAAGGGACAGGGCGAGGGAACCCAGTACTTC	CASTDPSKGQGEGTQYF
NA	TRBJ2-3	NA	TRBV30	TGTGCCTGGAGTGTACTCTCTAGCACAGATACGCAGTATTTT	CAWSVLSSTDTQYF
NA	TRBJ2-2	TRBD2	TRBV2	TGTGCCAGCCGGCGGGCTAGCGGGTCGAACACCGGGGAGCTGTTTTTT	CASRRASGSNTGELFF